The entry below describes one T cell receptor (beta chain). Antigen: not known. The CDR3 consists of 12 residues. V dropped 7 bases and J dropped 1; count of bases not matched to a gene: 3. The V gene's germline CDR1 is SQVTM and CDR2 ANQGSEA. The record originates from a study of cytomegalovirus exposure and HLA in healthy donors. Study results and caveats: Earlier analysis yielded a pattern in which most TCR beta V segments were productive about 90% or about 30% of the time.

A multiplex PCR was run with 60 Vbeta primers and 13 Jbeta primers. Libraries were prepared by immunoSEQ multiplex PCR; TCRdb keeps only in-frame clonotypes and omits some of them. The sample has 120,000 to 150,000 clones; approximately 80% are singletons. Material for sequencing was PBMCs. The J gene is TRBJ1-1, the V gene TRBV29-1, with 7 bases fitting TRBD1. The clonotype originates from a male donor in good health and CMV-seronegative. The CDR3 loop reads CSGRTGNTEAFF. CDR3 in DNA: TGCAGCGGGCGGACAGGGAACACTGAAGCTTTCTTT.